This entry lists 11 T cell receptor beta chains sequenced from one sample in a study of T cells in Graves' hyperthyroidism and ophthalmopathy. RNA transcripts gave rise to amplified TCR beta CDR3 regions. TCR CDR3 regions were first amplified by RT-PCR with HTBI primers. TCRdb re-analysed the multiplex PCR reads in MiXCR, keeping a single row per CDR3 protein. The sample comprises roughly 700,000 distinct CDR3 sequences, roughly a third of which are singletons, and around a third rests with the top ten. Sequenced input: blood. These receptors came from a woman between 40 and 50 years old with Graves' hyperthyroidism.

This clonotype was seen repeatedly, ten times or more. This chain connects TRBV24-1 to TRBJ2-5, with D perhaps TRBD2 (5 bases). Germline assignment: CDR1 KGHDR and CDR2 SFDVKD. Trimming removed 2 bases at V and 3 bases at J, with 18 bases between. This CDR3 is built from 17 residues. The CDR3 DNA reads TGTGCCACCAGTGATTCGAATTGGGTCGAGGGTGAAGAGACCCAGTACTTC. As protein: CATSDSNWVEGEETQYF.

This clonotype was seen repeatedly, ten times or more. This chain connects TRBV29-1 to TRBJ2-7; tentatively, D is TRBD1 (5 bases). This CDR3 comprises 12 residues. V dropped 1 base and J dropped 2 bases, with 6 bases sitting between them. CDR1 is SQVTM and CDR2 is ANQGSEA in the germline V gene. This CDR3 is CSVEVDTYEQYF. The CDR3 DNA reads TGCAGCGTTGAAGTGGACACCTACGAGCAGTACTTC.

This clonotype turned up a few times. This chain joins TRBV19 and TRBJ2-2; the D gene is possibly TRBD1 (6 bases). Trimming cost V 8 bases and J 0 bases, with 10 bases left between them. The CDR3 sequence is 14 residues long. CDR1 is LNHDA, CDR2 SQIVND, per germline (reference sequence). This CDR3 is CASQGPANTGELFF. As DNA, the CDR3 is TGTGCCAGTCAGGGGCCAGCGAACACCGGGGAGCTGTTTTTT.

In this sample, this clonotype turned up many times. The chain couples TRBV9 to TRBJ1-3; 8 positions match TRBD1. There are 16 residues in the CDR3. With 0 bases clipped from V and 2 bases from J, the junction kept 4 bases outside the gene matches. The germline V gene encodes CDR1 SGDLS and CDR2 YYNGEE. For the CDR3, the DNA is TGTGCCAGCAGCGTAGGCTTGACAGGGGCTGGAAACACCATATATTTT. This codes for CASSVGLTGAGNTIYF.

There are many counts of this clonotype. The V and J genes are TRBV7-9 and TRBJ2-7; 7 positions match TRBD1. Germline values: CDR1 SEHNR, CDR2 FQNEAQ (reference sequence). The J segment lost 1 base and the V segment lost 5 bases, leaving 5 bases of the junction unmatched. CDR3 size: 14 residues. The DNA for the CDR3 is TGTGCCAGCAGCCCAGGGACAGTGTCCTACGAGCAGTACTTC. Encoded protein: CASSPGTVSYEQYF.

The chain links TRBV7-2 to TRBJ1-5; D ambiguous. Deletions cut 5 bases from V and 2 bases from J, with 16 bases between. The CDR3 covers 16 residues. In germline, CDR1 is SGHTA, CDR2 FQGNSA. The CDR3 sequence: CASSPADGRGNQPQHF. The CDR3 region has the DNA TGTGCCAGCAGCCCGGCCGACGGAAGAGGCAATCAGCCCCAGCATTTT.

Of note for this clonotype: Being one base from a much bigger clone, this may be a read error. The chain employs TRBV7-9 and TRBJ1-4; a weak D match, TRBD1 (5 bases). The CDR3 covers 16 residues. The V gene's germline CDR1 is SEHNR and CDR2 FQNEAQ (reference sequence). CDR3 residues: CASSLTALATNEELFF. The CDR3 DNA is TGTGCCAGCAGCTTGACAGCGCTTGCAACTAATGAAGAACTGTTTTTT.

A remark on this clonotype: A single base separates this from a much larger clone, so it may be a read error. The chain couples TRBV11-1 to TRBJ2-7, with TRBD1 identical over 7 bases. With 2 bases clipped from V and 2 bases from J, the junction kept 6 bases outside the gene matches. The CDR3 contains 15 residues. CDR1 SGHAT and CDR2 FQDESV come from the germline V gene (reference sequence). CDR3 in amino acids: CASSLPRDRAYEQYF. The DNA of the CDR3 is TGTGCCAGCAGCTTACCTCGGGACAGAGCCTACGAGCAGTACTTC.

This clonotype was observed at least ten times. The chain uses TRBV15 and TRBJ1-1; no reliable D call. The CDR3 length is 12 residues. Trimming cost V 6 bases and J 0 bases, with 5 bases left between them. The germline V gene has CDR1 LNHNV and CDR2 YYDKDF (reference sequence). The CDR3 spells CATRGLNTEAFF. The CDR3 region has the DNA TGTGCCACCAGGGGATTGAACACTGAAGCTTTCTTT.

This clonotype has ten or more counts. The gene calls are TRBV9 and TRBJ2-7; D not certain. Germline CDR1 SGDLS, CDR2 YYNGEE. The CDR3 has 14 amino acids. V lost 4 bases and J lost 2, with 13 bases in between. The CDR3 DNA is TGTGCCAGCAGCCCGATGGCGGCCGCCTACGAGCAGTACTTC. This sequence encodes CASSPMAAAYEQYF.

The sample holds a few counts of this clonotype. The V gene is TRBV13, the J gene TRBJ1-3; no clear D. Germline V gene lookup returns CDR1 PRHDT and CDR2 FYEKMQ (reference sequence). V was clipped by 5 bases and J by 3 bases, with 14 bases between them. The CDR3 is made up of 15 amino acids. CDR3 amino acids: CASSATSLGGNTIYF. The DNA for the CDR3 is TGTGCCAGCAGCGCCACTAGTCTGGGTGGAAACACCATATATTTT.